Listed below are T cell receptor beta chains from one sample, sequenced in a study of post-analysis software for immune sequencing data. TCRdb processed the PCR reads anew with MiXCR; each CDR3 protein has one entry. The data contain more than 500,000 distinct CDR3 sequences, about a third of them singletons. Material: blood. The receptors originated from a girl aged 2-17 years with multiple sclerosis. Both conserved end residues are part of each CDR3. A D gene is named only where the DNA matches it firmly. Where a row states a size, it is once, few, many or the class of an expanded clone; other rows omit it.

V	J	size	D	length	CDR3	DNA
TRBV20-1	TRBJ2-3	few	NA	15	CSAGRKRANTDTQYF	TGCAGTGCTGGGCGAAAGCGGGCGAACACAGATACGCAGTATTTT
TRBV20-1	TRBJ2-1	NA	NA	10	CSARFNEQFF	TGCAGTGCTAGATTTAATGAGCAGTTCTTC
TRBV10-3	TRBJ2-3	few	NA	13	CAISESRRDTQYF	TGTGCCATCAGTGAGTCGAGAAGGGATACGCAGTATTTT
TRBV24-1	TRBJ2-4	many	NA	14	CATKERMAPGIQYF	TGTGCCACCAAGGAACGGATGGCTCCGGGCATTCAGTACTTC
TRBV4-2	TRBJ1-1	few	NA	16	CASSQDLGQRNTEAFF	TGTGCCAGCAGCCAAGATCTTGGACAGAGGAACACTGAAGCTTTCTTT
TRBV10-3	TRBJ2-1	NA	TRBD1	16	CAISESDSTGEREQFF	TGTGCCATCAGTGAGTCGGATTCGACAGGGGAGCGCGAGCAGTTCTTC
TRBV9	TRBJ2-1	few	TRBD2	15	CASSVAGTSLDEQFF	TGTGCCAGCAGCGTAGCCGGGACTAGCCTGGATGAGCAGTTCTTC
TRBV7-8	TRBJ1-2	NA	TRBD1	16	CASSLARGTGGYGYTF	TGTGCCAGCAGCTTAGCGAGGGGGACAGGGGGCTATGGCTACACCTTC
TRBV20-1	TRBJ1-2	once	NA	13	CSARVRLRGGYTF	TGCAGTGCTAGAGTAAGGCTCCGGGGGGGCTACACCTTC
TRBV27	TRBJ1-3	NA	NA	14	CASSYGSGGNTIYF	TGTGCCAGCAGTTACGGGAGCGGCGGAAACACCATATATTTT
TRBV7-9	TRBJ2-7	many	TRBD1	14	CASSPRDRYDEQYF	TGTGCCAGCAGCCCCCGGGACAGGTACGACGAGCAGTACTTC
TRBV20-1	TRBJ2-3	few	NA	14	CSARGRGGTDTQYF	TGCAGTGCGAGAGGGCGGGGTGGGACAGATACGCAGTATTTT
TRBV20-1	TRBJ1-2	few	NA	13	CSAREQGNYGYTF	TGCAGTGCTAGAGAGCAGGGGAACTATGGCTACACCTTC
TRBV7-9	TRBJ2-7	few	NA	13	CASRVGGLLEQYF	TGTGCCAGCAGAGTTGGGGGCCTACTTGAGCAGTACTTC
TRBV20-1	TRBJ2-1	few	TRBD2	16	CSARDLASGVSNEQFF	TGCAGTGCTAGAGACCTGGCTAGCGGGGTCTCCAATGAGCAGTTCTTC
TRBV5-1	TRBJ1-2	NA	TRBD1	14	CASKETGAVGGYTF	TGCGCCAGCAAGGAAACAGGGGCTGTGGGAGGCTACACCTTC
TRBV4-2	TRBJ2-1	few	NA	18	CASSQDQLQGGSYNEQFF	TGTGCCAGCAGCCAAGACCAACTACAGGGCGGCTCCTACAATGAGCAGTTCTTC
TRBV27	TRBJ2-5	NA	TRBD2	17	CASSLSRQRGVGETQYF	TGTGCCAGCAGTTTATCTCGTCAGCGGGGGGTAGGAGAGACCCAGTACTTC
TRBV6-5	TRBJ1-1	NA	TRBD1	14	CASTRSRGITEAFF	TGTGCCAGCACTCGAAGCAGGGGGATAACTGAAGCTTTCTTT
TRBV9	TRBJ2-7	NA	TRBD1	14	CASSVGQGDYEQYF	TGTGCCAGCAGCGTAGGACAGGGGGACTACGAGCAGTACTTC
TRBV16	TRBJ1-2	NA	TRBD1	16	CASSRGTGSLNYSYTF	TGTGCCAGCAGCCGAGGGACAGGGAGTCTGAACTATAGCTACACCTTC
TRBV5-1	TRBJ2-7	NA	TRBD1	16	CASSLDETGAPYEQYF	TGCGCCAGCAGCTTGGACGAGACAGGGGCCCCCTACGAGCAGTACTTC